The 14 T cell receptor beta chains in this list originate from one sample, sequenced in a study of shared clonotypes between healthy human individuals. Terminally differentiated effector memory CD45RA+ cells were left out of the naive CD8 fraction, which was CD45RO-negative and positively selected for CCR7. Measured with immunoSEQ multiplex PCR; TCRdb has only the in-frame clones, and not every one. This sample has 450,000 to 700,000 clones, with 95% found just once. The sample was naive CD8+ T cells sorted from blood. The receptors originated from a woman aged 25 to 45 in good health.

This CDR3 is CASSEGLADLDTQYF. CDR3 in DNA: TGTGCCAGCAGCGAGGGACTAGCAGATTTGGATACGCAGTATTTT. The chain recombines TRBV5-6 with TRBJ2-3; TRBD2 matches 9 bases. Per the germline V gene, CDR1 is SGHDT and CDR2 is YYEEEE. J was trimmed by 6 bases and V by 4 bases; bases with no gene match: 9. This CDR3 contains 15 residues.

V and J are TRBV27 and TRBJ2-1; 10 bases map to TRBD2. Germline V CDR1 and CDR2: MNHEY, SMNVEV (reference sequence). The CDR3 is 15 residues long. With V trimmed by 5 bases and J by 9 bases, 10 bases remained unmatched. The CDR3 loop reads CASSPAGGPWSEQFF. DNA for the CDR3: TGTGCCAGCAGTCCAGCGGGAGGGCCTTGGAGTGAGCAGTTCTTC.

The genes are TRBV13 and TRBJ2-6, with D unclear. Germline CDR1 and CDR2: PRHDT and FYEKMQ (reference sequence). Trimming left V 2 bases short and J 0 bases short, with 8 bases between. The CDR3 spans 16 residues. The CDR3 is CASSLQVNSGANVLTF. Here the CDR3 DNA reads TGTGCCAGCAGCTTACAGGTCAACTCTGGGGCCAACGTCCTGACTTTC.

Remarks on this clone: The same CDR3 arises from other DNA sequences in this sample as well. V gene TRBV27 combines with J gene TRBJ2-1, with TRBD2 matching over 11 bases. Germline V lookup: CDR1 MNHEY, CDR2 SMNVEV (reference sequence). V gave up 5 bases and J gave up 5 bases; unmatched junction bases: 5. The CDR3 totals 15 residues. The CDR3 nucleotides read TGTGCCAGCAGTCAGGGGACTAGCGGAAACAATGAGCAGTTCTTC. Its protein product is CASSQGTSGNNEQFF.

This clone was observed once. J is TRBJ2-5 and V is TRBV7-9, with 8 bases identical to TRBD1. The ends lost 9 bases at V and 1 base at J; junction bases unmatched: 4. CDR3 length: 13 amino acids. CDR1 is SEHNR, CDR2 FQNEAQ, per germline (reference sequence). The CDR3 nucleotides read TGTGCCAGAACTGGACAGGGCCAAGAGACCCAGTACTTC. Protein: CARTGQGQETQYF.

The chain uses TRBV7-9 and TRBJ1-2; 12 nucleotides align to TRBD1. The CDR3 consists of 18 residues. Germline V gene data show CDR1 as SEHNR and CDR2 as FQNEAQ (reference sequence). Losses at the gene ends were 0 bases for V and 8 bases for J; bases not matched to a gene: 13. The CDR3 here is CASSLALSPGTGGSGYTF. The CDR3 DNA follows: TGTGCCAGCAGCTTAGCCCTATCACCCGGGACAGGGGGCAGCGGCTACACCTTC.

The rearrangement links TRBV6-4 to TRBJ2-1; tentatively, D is TRBD1 or TRBD2 (5 bases each). CDR3 length: 15 amino acids. Germline V gene data show CDR1 as MRHNA and CDR2 as SNTAGT. V gave up 4 bases and J gave up 2 bases, with 12 bases separating them. The CDR3 DNA reads as TGTGCCAGCAGTGTCCGGGACGGAGCCTACAATGAGCAGTTCTTC. It yields the protein CASSVRDGAYNEQFF.

This rearrangement joins TRBV19 to TRBJ2-1, with unresolved D. V gave up 0 bases and J gave up 7 bases, with 4 bases separating them. The CDR3 sequence is 12 residues long. The germline CDR1 and CDR2 sequences are LNHDA and SQIVND (reference sequence). CDR3 in DNA: TGTGCCAGTAGTATAGATGCTAATGAGCAGTTCTTC. This encodes CASSIDANEQFF.

The chain links TRBV10-1 to TRBJ2-2; no clear D. V dropped 2 bases and J dropped 4 bases, with 8 bases sitting between them. This CDR3 has 14 amino acids. Germline V gene lookup returns CDR1 WNHNN and CDR2 SYGVQD (reference sequence). CDR3 sequence reads: CASSEDSITGELFF. In nucleotides, the CDR3 is TGCGCCAGCAGTGAGGACTCGATCACCGGGGAGCTGTTTTTT.

This clone was observed once. The chain joins TRBV27 to TRBJ2-1; no reliable D call. V was shortened by 5 bases and J by 3 bases, with 5 bases between the two germline ends. The CDR3 totals 12 residues. Germline V gene sequence: CDR1 MNHEY, CDR2 SMNVEV (reference sequence). In DNA form, the CDR3 reads TGTGCCAGCAGTGGGAACTACAATGAGCAGTTCTTC. As protein: CASSGNYNEQFF.

The V and J genes are TRBV2 and TRBJ1-2; 7 nucleotides match TRBD1. Germline assignment: CDR1 SNHLY and CDR2 FYNNEI. This CDR3 is 14 amino acids long. Unmatched junction bases numbered 9, after V lost 7 bases and J lost 4 bases. CDR3 bases: TGTGCCAGCAAAGTACTCGCAGGGGGCTATGGCTACACCTTC. Translated: CASKVLAGGYGYTF.

The chain joins TRBV5-6 to TRBJ2-7; possibly TRBD2 for D (5 bases). This CDR3 is 12 amino acids long. Germline CDR1 and CDR2: SGHDT and YYEEEE. The ends were cut back, 4 bases at V and 6 bases at J, with 11 bases in the middle. This chain's CDR3 is CASSPLGSEQYF. CDR3 DNA: TGTGCCAGCAGCCCCCTGGGGAGCGAGCAGTACTTC.

The CDR3 region is CASSLAAGGPVETQYF. In DNA, the CDR3 is TGTGCCAGCAGCTTAGCGGCGGGAGGGCCCGTAGAGACCCAGTACTTC. The chain couples TRBV7-2 to TRBJ2-5, with 9 bases aligning to TRBD2. The CDR3 is 16 amino acids. The J segment lost 4 bases and the V segment lost 0 bases, leaving 6 bases of the junction unmatched. Germline V lookup: CDR1 SGHTA, CDR2 FQGNSA.

The chain is built from TRBV7-9 and TRBJ2-1, with 9 bases that match TRBD2. The V gene's germline CDR1 is SEHNR and CDR2 FQNEAQ (reference sequence). The CDR3 spans 17 residues. Germline trimming cut 4 bases from V and 4 bases from J; bases unmatched to any gene: 11. The CDR3 protein is CASSSGLAGERYNEQFF. CDR3 nucleotide sequence: TGTGCCAGCAGCTCAGGGTTAGCGGGAGAGAGATACAATGAGCAGTTCTTC.